This record looks at one T cell receptor (beta chain) sequence and its context. What it recognizes is unknown. The data derive from a study of CD8 T cells in ankylosing spondylitis. Per germline, CDR1 DFQATT and CDR2 SNEGSKA (reference sequence). V was pared by 6 bases and J by 6 bases, with 18 bases between. The CDR3 is 14 amino acids. TCRdb passed the 5' RACE reads through MiXCR, listing each CDR3 protein once. The top ten clones hold approximately 4.4% of a sample with hundreds of thousands of distinct CDR3 sequences, roughly 32% of them seen once. Broader study findings: The authors found the disease-linked clones to be CD8+ and relatively rare in peripheral blood.

This receptor was taken from a male donor with ankylosing spondylitis or in good health (not recorded which). The chain recombines TRBV20-1 with TRBJ1-5, with D tentatively TRBD1 (6 bases). The sample comprised blood, either unsorted or a sorted T cell fraction (not recorded which). The CDR3 DNA is TGCAGTGCCGCACCCGGGACAAGCTCTCAGCCCCAGCATTTT. Translation gives CSAAPGTSSQPQHF.